These 23 T cell receptor beta chains were sequenced from one sample in a study of shared clonotypes between healthy human individuals. Assay used: immunoSEQ multiplex PCR; TCRdb lists only in-frame clones, some missing. The sample yields some 1,600,000 clones, roughly 98% seen once. The specimen was naive CD4+ T cells sorted from blood. Subset meaning: CD45RA+ positively selected. All receptors come from a man aged 25-45 years in good health.

This chain joins TRBV6-1 and TRBJ2-2; TRBD1 aligns across 7 bases. The V segment lost 8 bases and the J segment 5 bases; nucleotides outside the gene matches: 5. CDR1 MNHNS and CDR2 SASEGT come from the germline V gene. The CDR3 has 13 amino acids. The CDR3 region has the DNA TGTGCCAGCCCTTTACAGGGGACCGGGGAGCTGTTTTTT. The encoded protein is CASPLQGTGELFF.

The genes are TRBV5-1 and TRBJ2-5; the match to TRBD1 covers 7 bases. This CDR3 region has 14 residues. J gave up 5 bases and V 4 bases, and 8 bases lay outside the gene matches. Germline CDR1 is SGHRS and CDR2 is YFSETQ. The CDR3 spells CASSPGQVGETQYF. The CDR3 bases are TGCGCCAGCAGCCCCGGACAGGTGGGGGAGACCCAGTACTTC.

The rearrangement joins TRBV5-1 to TRBJ2-7; 8 nucleotides match TRBD1. This CDR3 region has 16 residues. After removal of 0 bases from V and 2 bases from J, the junction contained 7 bases not matched to a gene. Germline assignment: CDR1 SGHRS and CDR2 YFSETQ. This chain's CDR3 is CASSLAGDRPAYEQYF. The DNA of the CDR3 is TGCGCCAGCAGCTTGGCCGGGGACAGGCCGGCCTACGAGCAGTACTTC.

V is TRBV5-4 and J is TRBJ1-2, with 9 bases matching TRBD1. The CDR3 covers 14 residues. Per the germline V gene, CDR1 is SGHNT and CDR2 is YYREEE (reference sequence). Germline trimming cut 5 bases from V and 7 bases from J; bases unmatched to any gene: 9. Here the CDR3 DNA reads TGTGCCAGCAGTTCCGGGACAGGGATGTTTGGCTACACCTTC. This encodes CASSSGTGMFGYTF.

This sequence joins TRBV5-4 and TRBJ2-1, with 12 bases matching TRBD2. The CDR3 is made up of 17 amino acids. Germline CDR1 and CDR2: SGHNT and YYREEE (reference sequence). Germline trimming cut 4 bases from V and 8 bases from J; bases unmatched to any gene: 13. The CDR3 bases are TGTGCCAGCAGCCAAAGACAGACTAGCGGGAGAAGCTATGAGCAGTTCTTC. It yields the protein CASSQRQTSGRSYEQFF.

This clone was counted a single time. This rearrangement joins TRBV6-1 to TRBJ1-3; no firm D call. Germline-derived CDR1 and CDR2 are MNHNS and SASEGT. The CDR3 sequence is 13 residues long. Trimming took off 9 bases at V and 0 bases at J, with 9 bases between the two ends. CDR3 nucleotides: TGTGCCAGTCATCGTGTCTCTGGAAACACCATATATTTT. Translation: CASHRVSGNTIYF.

The chain is built from TRBV6-5 and TRBJ2-7, with D tentatively TRBD1 (7 bases). Germline CDR1 is MNHEY and CDR2 is SVGAGI. Trimming stripped 2 bases from V and 1 base from J, with 15 bases between. This CDR3 is built from 16 residues. The CDR3: CASSYLAGGLSYEQYF. CDR3 sequence (DNA): TGTGCCAGCAGTTACCTGGCAGGGGGGTTGTCCTACGAGCAGTACTTC.

V and J are TRBV5-1 and TRBJ2-5, with 7 positions matching TRBD2. V gave up 8 bases and J gave up 2 bases; unmatched junction bases: 9. The CDR3 runs 14 residues. Per the germline V gene, CDR1 is SGHRS and CDR2 is YFSETQ. The CDR3 region is CASIGRGRQETQYF. The CDR3 bases are TGCGCCAGTATCGGGCGGGGGAGACAAGAGACCCAGTACTTC.

This clone was recorded once. The rearrangement uses TRBV25-1 and TRBJ2-7; 7 bases fit TRBD2. After removal of 4 bases from V and 6 bases from J, the junction contained 6 bases not matched to a gene. There are 13 residues in the CDR3. Germline assignment: CDR1 MGHDK and CDR2 SYGVNS. The CDR3 region has the DNA TGTGCCAGCAGTGCGAGCGGGACGATCGAGCAGTACTTC. Translated, it gives CASSASGTIEQYF.

The chain joins TRBV30 to TRBJ2-3, with D possibly matching TRBD2 (5 bases). V lost 5 bases, J lost 4 bases, and 13 bases lay in between. This CDR3 comprises 13 residues. Germline loops: CDR1 GTSNPN, CDR2 SVGIG (reference sequence). DNA for the CDR3: TGTGCCTGGTCGTCGGGATGGGCAGATACGCAGTATTTT. Its translation is CAWSSGWADTQYF.

The chain is built from TRBV7-2 and TRBJ2-1; the D gene is possibly TRBD2 (6 bases). The CDR3 is 14 residues long. Germline CDR1 is SGHTA and CDR2 is FQGNSA. V dropped 3 bases and J dropped 2 bases, with 8 bases sitting between them. CDR3 nucleotides: TGTGCCAGCAGCTTCGCGGGAACCTACAATGAGCAGTTCTTC. Translation: CASSFAGTYNEQFF.

The chain links TRBV28 to TRBJ1-5, with no clear D. Germline CDR1 MDHEN, CDR2 SYDVKM. The CDR3 consists of 12 residues. The ends were cut back, 1 base at V and 10 bases at J, with 8 bases in the middle. The DNA for the CDR3 is TGTGCCAGCAGTTTATCTCCTAAACCCCAGCATTTT. Translated: CASSLSPKPQHF.

The CDR3 is CASTSLDLFGNEQFF. The CDR3 DNA sequence: TGTGCCAGCACCTCATTGGACCTTTTTGGCAATGAGCAGTTCTTC. The chain uses TRBV6-1 and TRBJ2-1, with D unclear. The germline CDR1 and CDR2 sequences are MNHNS and SASEGT. The CDR3 runs to 15 residues. The germline V and J ends were trimmed by 7 bases and 6 bases, with 19 bases remaining between them.

The chain couples TRBV28 to TRBJ2-7, with 11 bases aligning to TRBD2. V trimming: 4 bases; J trimming: 9 bases; junction bases outside the gene matches: 8. Per germline, CDR1 MDHEN and CDR2 SYDVKM. The CDR3 extends over 14 amino acids. This CDR3 is CASSSLTSGSSQYF. DNA of the CDR3: TGTGCCAGCAGTTCTCTCACTAGCGGGAGTTCGCAGTACTTC.

The chain employs TRBV16 and TRBJ1-3; D remains unclear. The CDR3 totals 16 residues. Between the trimmed V and J ends, which lost 4 bases and 0 bases, there was a span of 13 bases. Germline V gene data show CDR1 as KGHSY and CDR2 as FQNENV. As DNA, the CDR3 is TGTGCCAGCAGCCCGACGGACTGGAGCTCTGGAAACACCATATATTTT. This codes for CASSPTDWSSGNTIYF. Based on the CDR3 plus reference TRBV16 and TRBJ1-3, the full variable domain is GEEVAQTPKHLVRGEGQKAKLYCAPIKGHSYVFWYQQVLKNEFKFLISFQNENVFDETGMPKERFSAKCLPNSPCSLEIQATKLEDSAVYFCASSPTDWSSGNTIYFGEGSWLTVV.

CDR3 region: CASSLWTGVTGANVLTF. As DNA, the CDR3 is TGTGCCAGCAGCTTATGGACAGGGGTAACTGGGGCCAACGTCCTGACTTTC. The chain is built from TRBV7-9 and TRBJ2-6, with 9 bases that match TRBD1. From germline, CDR1 is SEHNR and CDR2 FQNEAQ (reference sequence). With 2 bases clipped from V and 2 bases from J, the junction kept 4 bases outside the gene matches. CDR3 size: 17 residues.

The rearrangement links TRBV28 to TRBJ1-4; 7 positions match TRBD1. V shed 3 bases, J shed 4 bases, and the junction held 8 bases outside the gene matches. This CDR3 is 16 amino acids long. From germline, CDR1 is MDHEN and CDR2 SYDVKM. As DNA, the CDR3 is TGTGCCAGCAGTTTCCCCCGACAGGGCGGTAATGAAAAACTGTTTTTT. It codes for CASSFPRQGGNEKLFF.

This chain links TRBV28 with TRBJ2-1; 7 bases align to TRBD2. Germline assignment: CDR1 MDHEN and CDR2 SYDVKM. The length of the CDR3 is 15 residues. J was trimmed by 5 bases and V by 6 bases; bases with no gene match: 10. CDR3 sequence: CASRGGTGSHNEQFF. The CDR3 DNA is TGTGCCAGCAGGGGAGGGACGGGGAGCCACAATGAGCAGTTCTTC.

In regard to this clone: The same CDR3 arises from other DNA sequences in this sample as well. The rearrangement links TRBV29-1 to TRBJ2-5; D may be TRBD1 (5 bases). The ends were cut back, 7 bases at V and 2 bases at J, with 5 bases in the middle. This CDR3 region has 10 residues. CDR1 is SQVTM, CDR2 ANQGSEA, per germline. The CDR3 is CSAGQETQYF. Written as DNA, the CDR3 is TGCAGCGCAGGGCAAGAGACCCAGTACTTC.

This chain uses TRBV19 with TRBJ1-5; D gene ambiguous. V dropped 3 bases and J dropped 2 bases, with 5 bases sitting between them. The germline V gene encodes CDR1 LNHDA and CDR2 SQIVND (reference sequence). The CDR3 loop spans 13 amino acids. The CDR3 protein is CASSIKGNQPQHF. CDR3 DNA: TGTGCCAGTAGTATTAAGGGCAATCAGCCCCAGCATTTT.

The V and J genes are TRBV28 and TRBJ1-4, with D tentatively TRBD1 (6 bases). Trimming left V 5 bases short and J 0 bases short, with 28 bases between. The CDR3 sequence is 21 residues long. Germline values: CDR1 MDHEN, CDR2 SYDVKM. The CDR3 region has the DNA TGTGCCAGCAGTATCCAGACACTGGGAAGGGGGACAAACCCAACTAATGAAAAACTGTTTTTT. It translates to CASSIQTLGRGTNPTNEKLFF.

V and J are TRBV11-2 and TRBJ1-2; D not certain. Trimming took off 0 bases at V and 1 base at J, with 9 bases between the two ends. This CDR3 contains 15 residues. Germline V gives CDR1 SGHAT, CDR2 FQNNGV. CDR3: CASSLDPTVNYGYTF. The CDR3, as DNA: TGTGCCAGCAGCTTAGATCCGACGGTTAACTATGGCTACACCTTC.

This chain connects TRBV6-1 to TRBJ2-5; the D is unclear. Trimming left V 1 base short and J 2 bases short, with 11 bases between. The CDR3 is 15 residues long. Per germline, CDR1 MNHNS and CDR2 SASEGT. This CDR3 is CASSEVLTRQETQYF. CDR3 nucleotide sequence: TGTGCCAGCAGTGAAGTCCTAACAAGGCAAGAGACCCAGTACTTC.